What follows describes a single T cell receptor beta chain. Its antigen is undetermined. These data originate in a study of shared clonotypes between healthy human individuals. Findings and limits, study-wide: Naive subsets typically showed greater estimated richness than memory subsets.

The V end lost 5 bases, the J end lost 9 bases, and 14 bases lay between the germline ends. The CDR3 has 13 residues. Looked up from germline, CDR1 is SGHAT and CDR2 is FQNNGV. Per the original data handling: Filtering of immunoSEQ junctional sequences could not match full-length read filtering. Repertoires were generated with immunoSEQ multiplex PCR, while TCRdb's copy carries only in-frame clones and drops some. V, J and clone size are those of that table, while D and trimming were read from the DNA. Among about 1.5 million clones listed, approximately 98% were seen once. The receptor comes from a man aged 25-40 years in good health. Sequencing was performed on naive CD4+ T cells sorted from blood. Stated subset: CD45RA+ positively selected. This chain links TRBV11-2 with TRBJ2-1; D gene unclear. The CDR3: CASSPGVVGEQFF. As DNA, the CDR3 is TGTGCCAGCAGCCCCGGTGTAGTTGGTGAGCAGTTCTTC. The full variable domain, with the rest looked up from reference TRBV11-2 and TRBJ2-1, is EAGVAQSPRYKIIEKRQSVAFWCNPISGHATLYWYQQILGQGPKLLIQFQNNGVVDDSQLPKDRFSAERLKGVDSTLKIQPAKLEDSAVYLCASSPGVVGEQFFGPGTRLTVL.